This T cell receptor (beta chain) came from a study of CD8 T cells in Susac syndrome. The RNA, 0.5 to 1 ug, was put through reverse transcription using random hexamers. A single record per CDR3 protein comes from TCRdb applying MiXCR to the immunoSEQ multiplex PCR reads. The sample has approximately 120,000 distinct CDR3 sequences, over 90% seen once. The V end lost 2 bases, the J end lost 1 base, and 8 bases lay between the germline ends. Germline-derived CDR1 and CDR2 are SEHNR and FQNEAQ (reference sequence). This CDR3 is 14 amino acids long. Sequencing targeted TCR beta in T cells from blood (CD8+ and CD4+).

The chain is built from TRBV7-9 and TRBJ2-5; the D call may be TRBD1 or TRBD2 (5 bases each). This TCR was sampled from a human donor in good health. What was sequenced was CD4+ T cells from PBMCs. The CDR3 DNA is TGTGCCAGCAGCTTACCCGGGGCCCAAGAGACCCAGTACTTC. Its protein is CASSLPGAQETQYF.